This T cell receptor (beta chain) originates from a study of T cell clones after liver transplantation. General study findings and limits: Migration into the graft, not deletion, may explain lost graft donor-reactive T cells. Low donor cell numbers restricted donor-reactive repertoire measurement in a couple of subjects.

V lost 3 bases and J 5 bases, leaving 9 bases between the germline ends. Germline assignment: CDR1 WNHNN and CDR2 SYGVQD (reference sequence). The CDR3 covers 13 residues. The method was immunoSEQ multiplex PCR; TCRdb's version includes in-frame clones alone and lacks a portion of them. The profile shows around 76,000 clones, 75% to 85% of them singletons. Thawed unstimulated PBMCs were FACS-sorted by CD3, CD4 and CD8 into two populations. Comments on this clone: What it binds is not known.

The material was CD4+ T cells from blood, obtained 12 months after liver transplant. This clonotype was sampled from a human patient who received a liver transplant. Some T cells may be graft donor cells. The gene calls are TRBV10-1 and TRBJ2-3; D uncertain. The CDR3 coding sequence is TGCGCCAGCAGTGACCCGGTCGGAGATACGCAGTATTTT. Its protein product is CASSDPVGDTQYF.